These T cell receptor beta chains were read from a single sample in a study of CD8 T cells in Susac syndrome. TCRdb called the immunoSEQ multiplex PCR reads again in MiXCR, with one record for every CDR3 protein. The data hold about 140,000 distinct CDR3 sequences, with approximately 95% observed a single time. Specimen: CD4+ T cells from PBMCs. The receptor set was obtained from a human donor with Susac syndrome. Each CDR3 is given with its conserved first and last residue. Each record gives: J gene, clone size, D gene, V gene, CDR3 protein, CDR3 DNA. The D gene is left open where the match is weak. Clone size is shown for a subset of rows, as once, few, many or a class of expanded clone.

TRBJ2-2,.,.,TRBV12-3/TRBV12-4,CASSLVPARVPGELFF,TGTGCCAGCAGTTTAGTTCCAGCGCGGGTTCCCGGGGAGCTGTTTTTT
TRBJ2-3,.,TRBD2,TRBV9,CASSAGLRRADTQYF,TGTGCCAGCAGCGCGGGACTACGGAGGGCAGATACGCAGTATTTT
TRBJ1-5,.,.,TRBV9,CASSVGLNQPQHF,TGTGCCAGCAGCGTAGGGTTGAATCAGCCCCAGCATTTT
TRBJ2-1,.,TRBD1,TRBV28,CASSSYRGQNEQFF,TGTGCCAGCAGTTCATACAGGGGGCAGAATGAGCAGTTCTTC
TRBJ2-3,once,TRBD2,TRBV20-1,CSACPSASGYTDTQYF,TGCAGTGCTTGCCCGTCTGCTAGCGGTTACACAGATACGCAGTATTTT
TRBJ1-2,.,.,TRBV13,CASRLSRTVYGYTF,TGTGCCAGCAGGTTATCCCGGACAGTATATGGCTACACCTTC
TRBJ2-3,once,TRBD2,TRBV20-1,CSGLADTDTQYF,TGCAGTGGACTAGCGGACACAGATACGCAGTATTTT
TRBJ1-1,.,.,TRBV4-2,CASSQEGQGGTEAFF,TGTGCCAGCAGCCAAGAAGGGCAGGGTGGGACTGAAGCTTTCTTT
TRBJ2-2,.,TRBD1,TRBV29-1,CSVVGDRTNTGELFF,TGCAGCGTTGTGGGGGACAGGACGAACACCGGGGAGCTGTTTTTT
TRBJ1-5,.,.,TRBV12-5,CASGPDSNQPQHF,TGTGCTAGTGGTCCGGATAGCAATCAGCCCCAGCATTTT
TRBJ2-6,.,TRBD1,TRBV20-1,CSALTGTGANVLTF,TGCAGTGCTTTGACAGGGACTGGGGCCAACGTCCTGACTTTC